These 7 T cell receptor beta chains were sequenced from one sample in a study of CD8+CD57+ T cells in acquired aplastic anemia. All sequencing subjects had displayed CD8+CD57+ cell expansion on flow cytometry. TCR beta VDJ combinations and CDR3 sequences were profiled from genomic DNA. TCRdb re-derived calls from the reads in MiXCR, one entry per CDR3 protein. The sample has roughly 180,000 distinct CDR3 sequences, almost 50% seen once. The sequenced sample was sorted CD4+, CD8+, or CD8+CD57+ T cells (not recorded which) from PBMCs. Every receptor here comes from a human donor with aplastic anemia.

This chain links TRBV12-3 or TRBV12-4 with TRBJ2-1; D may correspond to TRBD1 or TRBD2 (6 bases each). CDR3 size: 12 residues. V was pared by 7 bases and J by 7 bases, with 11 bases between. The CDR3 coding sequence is TGTGCCAGCAATACAGGGAGGAATGAGCAGTTCTTC. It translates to CASNTGRNEQFF.

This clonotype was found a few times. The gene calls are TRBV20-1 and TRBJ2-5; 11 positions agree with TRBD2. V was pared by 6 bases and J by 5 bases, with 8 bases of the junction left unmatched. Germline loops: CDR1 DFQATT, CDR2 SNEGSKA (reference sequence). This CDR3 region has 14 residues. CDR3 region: CSAHLGLAAETQYF. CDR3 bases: TGCAGTGCCCACTTGGGACTAGCGGCGGAGACCCAGTACTTC.

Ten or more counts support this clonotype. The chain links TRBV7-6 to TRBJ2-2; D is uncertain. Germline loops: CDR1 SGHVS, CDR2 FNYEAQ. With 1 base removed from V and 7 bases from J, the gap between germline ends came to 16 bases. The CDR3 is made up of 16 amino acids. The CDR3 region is CASSLVSTARIGELFF. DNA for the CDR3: TGTGCCAGCAGCTTAGTTTCCACCGCAAGGATCGGGGAGCTGTTTTTT. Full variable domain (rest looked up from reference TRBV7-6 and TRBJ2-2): GAGVSQSPRYKVTKRGQDVALRCDPISGHVSLYWYRQALGQGPEFLTYFNYEAQQDKSGLPNDRFSAERPEGSISTLTIQRTEQRDSAMYRCASSLVSTARIGELFFGEGSRLTVL.

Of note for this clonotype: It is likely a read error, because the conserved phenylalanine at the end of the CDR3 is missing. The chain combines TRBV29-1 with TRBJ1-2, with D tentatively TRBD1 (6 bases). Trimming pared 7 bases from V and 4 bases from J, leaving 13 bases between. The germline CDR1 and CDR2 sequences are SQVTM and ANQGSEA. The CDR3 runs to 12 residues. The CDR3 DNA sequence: TGCAGCGCTACGGACAGCCTCTATGGCTACACCCTC. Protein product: CSATDSLYGYTL.

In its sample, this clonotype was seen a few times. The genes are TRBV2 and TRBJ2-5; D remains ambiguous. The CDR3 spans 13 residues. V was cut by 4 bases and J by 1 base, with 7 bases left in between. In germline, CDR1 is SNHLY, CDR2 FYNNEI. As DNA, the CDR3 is TGTGCCAGCAGTGTCGTCCTCCAAGAGACCCAGTACTTC. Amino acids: CASSVVLQETQYF.

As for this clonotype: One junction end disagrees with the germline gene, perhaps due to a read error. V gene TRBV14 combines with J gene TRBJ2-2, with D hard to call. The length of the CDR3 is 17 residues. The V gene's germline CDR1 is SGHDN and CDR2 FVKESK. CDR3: CASSKEALIGRTGELFF. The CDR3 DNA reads TGTGCCAGCAGCAAAGAGGCCCTCATAGGGCGGACCGGGGAGCTGTTTTTT.

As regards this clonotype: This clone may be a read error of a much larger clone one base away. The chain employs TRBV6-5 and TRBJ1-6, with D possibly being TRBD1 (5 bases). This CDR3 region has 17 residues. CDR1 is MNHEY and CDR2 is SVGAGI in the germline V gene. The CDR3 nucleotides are TGTGCCAGCAGTTACTCGGGACGGAGCTCCTATAATCCACCCCTCCACTTT. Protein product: CASSYSGRSSYNPPLHF.